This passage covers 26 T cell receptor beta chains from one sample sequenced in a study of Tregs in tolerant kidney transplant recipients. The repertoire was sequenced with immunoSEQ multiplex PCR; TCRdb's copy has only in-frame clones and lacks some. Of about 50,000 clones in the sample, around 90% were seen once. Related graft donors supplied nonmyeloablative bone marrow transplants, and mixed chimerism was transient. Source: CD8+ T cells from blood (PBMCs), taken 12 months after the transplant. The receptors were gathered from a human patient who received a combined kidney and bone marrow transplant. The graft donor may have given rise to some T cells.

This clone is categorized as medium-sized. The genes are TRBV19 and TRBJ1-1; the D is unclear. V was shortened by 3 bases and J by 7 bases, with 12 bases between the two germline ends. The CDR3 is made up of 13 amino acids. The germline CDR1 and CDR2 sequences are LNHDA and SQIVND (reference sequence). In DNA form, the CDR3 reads TGTGCCAGTAGTATCGGGGTGGCTTTTGAAGCTTTCTTT. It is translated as CASSIGVAFEAFF.

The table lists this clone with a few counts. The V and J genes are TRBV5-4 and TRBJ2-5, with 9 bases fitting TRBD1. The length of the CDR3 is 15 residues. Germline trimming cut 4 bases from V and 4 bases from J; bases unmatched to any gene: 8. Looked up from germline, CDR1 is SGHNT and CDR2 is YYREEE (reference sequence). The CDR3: CASSGAGTGPETQYF. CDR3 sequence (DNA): TGTGCCAGCAGCGGAGCCGGGACAGGGCCAGAGACCCAGTACTTC.

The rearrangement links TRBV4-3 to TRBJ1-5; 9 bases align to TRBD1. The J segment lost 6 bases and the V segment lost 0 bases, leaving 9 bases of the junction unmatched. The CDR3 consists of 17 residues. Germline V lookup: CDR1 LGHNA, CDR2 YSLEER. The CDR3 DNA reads TGCGCCAGCAGCCAAGATCCCTTCGGGACAGGGATTCAGCCCCAGCATTTT. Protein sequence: CASSQDPFGTGIQPQHF.

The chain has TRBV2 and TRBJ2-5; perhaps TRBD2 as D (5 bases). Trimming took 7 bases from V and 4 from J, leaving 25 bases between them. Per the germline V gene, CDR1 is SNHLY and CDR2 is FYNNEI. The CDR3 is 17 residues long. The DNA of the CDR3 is TGTGCCAGCATTCAACTTCGCGCGGGTCGCCGTTTAGAGACCCAGTACTTC. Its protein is CASIQLRAGRRLETQYF.

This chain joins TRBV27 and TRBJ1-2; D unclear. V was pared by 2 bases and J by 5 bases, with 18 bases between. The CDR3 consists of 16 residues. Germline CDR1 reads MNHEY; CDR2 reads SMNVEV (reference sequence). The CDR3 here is CASSLISEAGYYGYTF. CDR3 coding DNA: TGTGCCAGCAGTTTAATTTCGGAAGCGGGTTATTATGGCTACACCTTC.

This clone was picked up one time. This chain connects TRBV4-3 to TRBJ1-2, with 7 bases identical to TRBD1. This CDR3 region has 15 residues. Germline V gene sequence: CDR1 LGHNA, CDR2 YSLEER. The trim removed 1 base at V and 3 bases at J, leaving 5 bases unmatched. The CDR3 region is CASSQVEGQDYGYTF. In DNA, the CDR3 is TGCGCCAGCAGCCAAGTGGAAGGACAGGACTATGGCTACACCTTC.

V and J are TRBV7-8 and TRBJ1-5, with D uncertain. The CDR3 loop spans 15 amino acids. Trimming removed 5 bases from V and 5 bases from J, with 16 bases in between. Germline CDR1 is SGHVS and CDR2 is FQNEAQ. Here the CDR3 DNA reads TGTGCCAGCAGCGTAAGAGTGCCCCTTGATCAGCCCCAGCATTTT. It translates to CASSVRVPLDQPQHF.

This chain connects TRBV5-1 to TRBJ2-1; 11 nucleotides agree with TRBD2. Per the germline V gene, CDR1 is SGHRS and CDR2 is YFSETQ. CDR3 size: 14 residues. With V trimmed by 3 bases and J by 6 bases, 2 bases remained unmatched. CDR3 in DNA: TGCGCCAGCAGCTGGACTAGCGGGCTCAATGAGCAGTTCTTC. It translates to CASSWTSGLNEQFF. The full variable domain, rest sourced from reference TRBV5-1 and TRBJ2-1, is KAGVTQTPRYLIKTRGQQVTLSCSPISGHRSVSWYQQTPGQGLQFLFEYFSETQRNKGNFPGRFSGRQFSNSRSEMNVSTLELGDSALYLCASSWTSGLNEQFFGPGTRLTVL.

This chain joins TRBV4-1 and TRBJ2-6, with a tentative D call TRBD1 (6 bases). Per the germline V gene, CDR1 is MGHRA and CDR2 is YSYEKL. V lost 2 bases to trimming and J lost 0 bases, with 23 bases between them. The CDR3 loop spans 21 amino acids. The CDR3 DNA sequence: TGCGCCAGCAGCCAAACCGGGACATTCATAAAAGGGGCCTCTGGGGCCAACGTCCTGACTTTC. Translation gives CASSQTGTFIKGASGANVLTF.

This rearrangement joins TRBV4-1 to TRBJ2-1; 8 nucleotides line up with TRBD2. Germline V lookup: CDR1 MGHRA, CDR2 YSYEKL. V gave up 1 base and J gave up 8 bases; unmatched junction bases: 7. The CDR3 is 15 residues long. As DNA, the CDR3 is TGCGCCAGCAGCCAAGCGTCTAGCGGGTTCCATGAGCAGTTCTTC. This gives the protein CASSQASSGFHEQFF.

CDR3 loop: CASSQDTGLAGGVETQYF. The CDR3 nucleotides read TGTGCCAGCAGCCAAGACACGGGACTAGCGGGGGGAGTTGAGACCCAGTACTTC. The chain combines TRBV4-2 with TRBJ2-5, with 15 bases matching TRBD2. The V gene's germline CDR1 is LGHNA and CDR2 YNFKEQ. J was trimmed by 5 bases and V by 0 bases; bases with no gene match: 7. The CDR3 contains 18 residues.

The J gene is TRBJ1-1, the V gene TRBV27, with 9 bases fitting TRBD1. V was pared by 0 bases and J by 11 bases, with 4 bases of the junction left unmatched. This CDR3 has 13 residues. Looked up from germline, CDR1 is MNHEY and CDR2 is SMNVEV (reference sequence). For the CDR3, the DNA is TGTGCCAGCAGTTTATCGGGAGGGACAGGGGCTTTCTTT. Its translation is CASSLSGGTGAFF.

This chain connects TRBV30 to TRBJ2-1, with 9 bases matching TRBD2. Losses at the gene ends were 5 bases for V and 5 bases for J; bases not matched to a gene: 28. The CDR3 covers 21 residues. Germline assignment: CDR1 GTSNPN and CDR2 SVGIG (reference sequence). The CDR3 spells CAWLGLPVSPLAGEGDNEQFF. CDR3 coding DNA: TGTGCCTGGCTCGGCCTACCCGTTTCCCCCTTAGCGGGAGAGGGGGACAATGAGCAGTTCTTC.

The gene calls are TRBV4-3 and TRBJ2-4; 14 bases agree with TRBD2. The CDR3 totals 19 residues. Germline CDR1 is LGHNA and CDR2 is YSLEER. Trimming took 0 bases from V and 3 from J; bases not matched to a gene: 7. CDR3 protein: CASSQDGTSGGGGKNIQYF. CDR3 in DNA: TGCGCCAGCAGCCAAGATGGGACTAGCGGGGGAGGTGGCAAAAACATTCAGTACTTC.

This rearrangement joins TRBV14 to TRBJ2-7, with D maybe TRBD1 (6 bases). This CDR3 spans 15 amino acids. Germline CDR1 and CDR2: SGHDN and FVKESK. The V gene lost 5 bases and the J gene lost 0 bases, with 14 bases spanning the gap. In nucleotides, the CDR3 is TGTGCCAGCAGCTTCATGACAGGTCCCTCCTACGAGCAGTACTTC. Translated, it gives CASSFMTGPSYEQYF.

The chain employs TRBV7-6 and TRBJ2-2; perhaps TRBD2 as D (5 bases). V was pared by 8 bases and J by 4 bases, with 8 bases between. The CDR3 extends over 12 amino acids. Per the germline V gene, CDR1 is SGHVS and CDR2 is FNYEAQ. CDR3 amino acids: CASAGGTGELFF. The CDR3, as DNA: TGTGCCAGCGCCGGAGGCACCGGGGAGCTGTTTTTT.

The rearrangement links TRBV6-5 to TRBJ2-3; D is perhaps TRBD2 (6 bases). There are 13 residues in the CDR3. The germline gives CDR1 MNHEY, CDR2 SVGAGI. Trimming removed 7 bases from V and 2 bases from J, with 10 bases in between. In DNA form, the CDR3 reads TGTGCCAGCATTGCGGGAAACACAGATACGCAGTATTTT. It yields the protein CASIAGNTDTQYF.

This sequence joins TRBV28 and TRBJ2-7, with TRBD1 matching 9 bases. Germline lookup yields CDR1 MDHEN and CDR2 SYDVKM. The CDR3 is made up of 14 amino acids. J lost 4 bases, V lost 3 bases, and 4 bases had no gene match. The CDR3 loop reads CASSLDRGGYEQYF. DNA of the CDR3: TGTGCCAGCAGTTTGGACAGGGGAGGGTACGAGCAGTACTTC.

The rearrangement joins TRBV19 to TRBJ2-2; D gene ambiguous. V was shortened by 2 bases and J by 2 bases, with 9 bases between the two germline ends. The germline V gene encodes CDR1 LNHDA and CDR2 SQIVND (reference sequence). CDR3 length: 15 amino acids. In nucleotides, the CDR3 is TGTGCCAGTAGTATATGGCTGGTAAACACCGGGGAGCTGTTTTTT. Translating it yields CASSIWLVNTGELFF.

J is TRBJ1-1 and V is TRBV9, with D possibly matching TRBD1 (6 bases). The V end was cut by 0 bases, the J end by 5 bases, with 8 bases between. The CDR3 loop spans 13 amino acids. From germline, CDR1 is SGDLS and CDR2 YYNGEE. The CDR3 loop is CASSVARGTEAFF. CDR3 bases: TGTGCCAGCAGCGTAGCTAGGGGGACTGAAGCTTTCTTT.

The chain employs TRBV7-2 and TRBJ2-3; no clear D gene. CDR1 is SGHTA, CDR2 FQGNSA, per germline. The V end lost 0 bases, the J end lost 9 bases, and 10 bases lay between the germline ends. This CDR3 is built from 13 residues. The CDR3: CASSLASRKTQYF. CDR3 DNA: TGTGCCAGCAGCTTAGCCTCTAGGAAAACGCAGTATTTT.

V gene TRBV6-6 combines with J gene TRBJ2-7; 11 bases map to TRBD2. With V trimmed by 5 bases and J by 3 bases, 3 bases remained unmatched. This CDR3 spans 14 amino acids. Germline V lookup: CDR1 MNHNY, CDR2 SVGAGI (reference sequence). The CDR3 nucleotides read TGTGCCAGCAGTAGACTAGCGGGATACTACGAGCAGTACTTC. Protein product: CASSRLAGYYEQYF.

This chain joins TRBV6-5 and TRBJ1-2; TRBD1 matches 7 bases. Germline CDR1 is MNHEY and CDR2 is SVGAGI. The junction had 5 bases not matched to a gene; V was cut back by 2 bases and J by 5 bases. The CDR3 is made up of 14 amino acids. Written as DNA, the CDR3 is TGTGCCAGCAGTTACAAGGGACAGCGTTATGGCTACACCTTC. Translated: CASSYKGQRYGYTF.

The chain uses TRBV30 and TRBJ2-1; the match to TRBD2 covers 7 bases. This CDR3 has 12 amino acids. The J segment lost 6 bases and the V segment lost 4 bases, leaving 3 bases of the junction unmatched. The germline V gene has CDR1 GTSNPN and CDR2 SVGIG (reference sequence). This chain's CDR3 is CAWIGGGNEQFF. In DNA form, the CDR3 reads TGTGCCTGGATTGGGGGGGGCAATGAGCAGTTCTTC.

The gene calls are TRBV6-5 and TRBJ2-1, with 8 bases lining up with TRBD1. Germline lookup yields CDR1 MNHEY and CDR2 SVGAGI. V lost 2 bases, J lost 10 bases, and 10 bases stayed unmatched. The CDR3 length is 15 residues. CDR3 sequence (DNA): TGTGCCAGCAGTTACGCGGCAGGGGGCCGTGACGAGCAGTTCTTC. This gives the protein CASSYAAGGRDEQFF.

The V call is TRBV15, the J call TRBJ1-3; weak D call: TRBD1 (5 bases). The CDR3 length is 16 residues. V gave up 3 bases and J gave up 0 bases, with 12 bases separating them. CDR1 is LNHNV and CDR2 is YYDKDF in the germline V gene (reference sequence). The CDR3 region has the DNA TGTGCCACCAGCAGCGACAGCCTCGACTCTGGAAACACCATATATTTT. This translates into CATSSDSLDSGNTIYF.